This record covers a single T cell receptor beta chain. The CDR3 is 15 residues long. Germline loops: CDR1 SGHDT, CDR2 YYEEEE. Trimming stripped 2 bases from V and 8 bases from J, with 16 bases between. The repertoire was sequenced with immunoSEQ multiplex PCR; TCRdb's copy has only in-frame clones and lacks some. The sample contains about 30,000 clones, under 80% of which appear only once. The record originates from a study of STAT5B mutations in CD4+ large granular lymphocyte leukemia. This TCR was sampled from a human donor in good health. Sequencing was performed on CD4+ T cells from blood buffy coats. The chain uses TRBV5-6 and TRBJ1-4, with D perhaps TRBD1 (6 bases). In DNA form, the CDR3 reads TGTGCCAGCAGCTTTCTTGGGGGGCGCCTGGAAAAACTGTTTTTT. This codes for CASSFLGGRLEKLFF. Complete variable domain (other parts from reference TRBV5-6 and TRBJ1-4): DAGVTQSPTHLIKTRGQQVTLRCSPKSGHDTVSWYQQALGQGPQFIFQYYEEEERQRGNFPDRFSGHQFPNYSSELNVNALLLGDSALYLCASSFLGGRLEKLFFGSGTQLSVL.